Shown below are 12 T cell receptor beta chains from a single sample sequenced in a study of identical twins. TCRdb reprocessed the 5' RACE reads with MiXCR, giving one entry per CDR3 protein. The table has 550,000 to 700,000 distinct CDR3 sequences, more than 9% seen once. The same sample was also used in a study of yellow fever vaccine responses in identical twins.

Sequencing used PBMCs. The receptors come from a woman between 18 and 29 years old in good health.

The chain combines TRBV29-1 with TRBJ1-1, with D unresolved. The germline V gene encodes CDR1 SQVTM and CDR2 ANQGSEA. CDR3 size: 14 residues. Trimming pared 3 bases from V and 1 base from J, leaving 12 bases between. The CDR3 DNA reads TGCAGCGTTGAGGGCCCGGCAGGGAACACTGAAGCTTTCTTT. Protein product: CSVEGPAGNTEAFF.

This clonotype turned up a few times. The CDR3 region is CASSPGQINQPQHF. CDR3 coding DNA: TGTGCCAGCAGCCCCGGACAGATCAATCAGCCCCAGCATTTT. The V call is TRBV7-9, the J call TRBJ1-5; tentatively, D is TRBD1 (6 bases). V lost 5 bases to trimming and J lost 3 bases, with 11 bases between them. Germline lookup yields CDR1 SEHNR and CDR2 FQNEAQ (reference sequence). The CDR3 has 14 amino acids.

This clonotype was detected ten times or more. The chain uses TRBV6-2 or TRBV6-3 and TRBJ2-2; weak D call: TRBD1 (6 bases). Germline assignment: CDR1 MNHEY and CDR2 SVGEGT. The CDR3 spans 16 residues. The V end was cut by 5 bases, the J end by 0 bases, with 13 bases between. The CDR3 sequence: CASSPWTDANTGELFF. The CDR3 bases are TGTGCCAGCAGTCCCTGGACAGACGCGAACACCGGGGAGCTGTTTTTT.

This clonotype was counted at least ten times. The chain combines TRBV6-1 with TRBJ2-4, with 7 bases aligning to TRBD1. Unmatched junction bases numbered 5, after V lost 10 bases and J lost 2 bases. The CDR3 covers 13 residues. Per the germline V gene, CDR1 is MNHNS and CDR2 is SASEGT. CDR3 nucleotide sequence: TGTGCCACCCGACAGGGATCCAAAAACATTCAGTACTTC. It translates to CATRQGSKNIQYF.

This clonotype came up a few times. V and J are TRBV7-9 and TRBJ2-7; D remains ambiguous. This CDR3 has 12 residues. Germline CDR1 is SEHNR and CDR2 is FQNEAQ (reference sequence). Trimming took off 3 bases at V and 4 bases at J, with 7 bases between the two ends. The CDR3, as DNA: TGTGCCAGCAGCTTCGGGCGTTACGAGCAGTACTTC. It yields the protein CASSFGRYEQYF. Full variable domain (remainder filled in from reference TRBV7-9 and TRBJ2-7): DTGVSQNPRHKITKRGQNVTFRCDPISEHNRLYWYRQTLGQGPEFLTYFQNEAQLEKSRLLSDRFSAERPKGSFSTLEIQRTEQGDSAMYLCASSFGRYEQYFGPGTRLTVT.

The CDR3 coding sequence is TGCGCCAGCAGCCAAGAAGGGCAGGGTTTCGACGAGCAGTACTTC. Translation gives CASSQEGQGFDEQYF. The chain couples TRBV4-3 to TRBJ2-7, with D maybe TRBD1 (5 bases). Germline CDR1 and CDR2: LGHNA and YSLEER. The CDR3 has 15 residues. Trimming left V 0 bases short and J 5 bases short, with 14 bases between.

This clonotype was seen ten or more times. This chain links TRBV29-1 with TRBJ1-5, with D unresolved. Trimming pared 7 bases from V and 2 bases from J, leaving 12 bases between. Germline-derived CDR1 and CDR2 are SQVTM and ANQGSEA. The CDR3 is 13 amino acids. The CDR3 loop is CSGLVGGNQPQHF. The CDR3 region has the DNA TGCAGCGGTTTGGTAGGTGGCAATCAGCCCCAGCATTTT.

This clonotype was seen many times. The J gene is TRBJ2-3, the V gene TRBV3-1; 12 nucleotides match TRBD2. Germline-derived CDR1 and CDR2 are LGHDT and YNNKEL (reference sequence). The CDR3 has 15 residues. Trimming at V came to 3 bases and at J to 7 bases, leaving 5 bases not matched to a gene. The CDR3 region is CASSQLAGGLNTQYF. The DNA of the CDR3 is TGTGCCAGCAGCCAGCTAGCGGGGGGGCTAAATACGCAGTATTTT.

This clonotype was counted only a few times. This rearrangement joins TRBV30 to TRBJ2-5; D is possibly TRBD1 (6 bases). From germline, CDR1 is GTSNPN and CDR2 SVGIG (reference sequence). There are 14 residues in the CDR3. Trimming pared 3 bases from V and 5 bases from J, leaving 16 bases between. CDR3 sequence reads: CAWSGTRGGETQYF. The CDR3 region has the DNA TGTGCCTGGAGCGGGACCCGAGGGGGTGAGACCCAGTACTTC.

This chain connects TRBV11-2 to TRBJ2-1; 8 bases map to TRBD2. V trimming: 5 bases; J trimming: 0 bases; junction bases outside the gene matches: 9. CDR1 is SGHAT, CDR2 FQNNGV, per germline. The CDR3 length is 17 residues. The CDR3 DNA reads TGTGCCAGCAGCCTTACCTTGGGGACTAGCTCCTACAATGAGCAGTTCTTC. Protein sequence: CASSLTLGTSSYNEQFF. The full variable domain, with the rest looked up from reference TRBV11-2 and TRBJ2-1, is EAGVAQSPRYKIIEKRQSVAFWCNPISGHATLYWYQQILGQGPKLLIQFQNNGVVDDSQLPKDRFSAERLKGVDSTLKIQPAKLEDSAVYLCASSLTLGTSSYNEQFFGPGTRLTVL.

The rearrangement links TRBV10-2 to TRBJ2-4; 10 bases match TRBD1. Germline CDR1 reads WSHSY; CDR2 reads SAAADI. The CDR3 length is 17 residues. V lost 8 bases, J lost 0 bases, and 10 bases stayed unmatched. The CDR3 nucleotides are TGCGCCAGCGGAGACAGGGGGCGAGCAACAGCCAAAAACATTCAGTACTTC. Translating it yields CASGDRGRATAKNIQYF.

This clonotype was detected a few times. The genes are TRBV6-5 and TRBJ1-2; D is ambiguous. CDR3 length equals 13 residues. CDR1 is MNHEY, CDR2 SVGAGI, per germline. The V end was cut by 2 bases, the J end by 2 bases, with 6 bases between. CDR3 in DNA: TGTGCCAGCAGTTACGGGCAGAACTATGGCTACACCTTC. Residues: CASSYGQNYGYTF.